Listed below are T cell receptor beta chains from one sample, sequenced in a study of multiple sclerosis patients with progressive multifocal leukoencephalopathy. Sequenced by immunoSEQ multiplex PCR; TCRdb stores in-frame clones only, minus some. The repertoire holds some 31,000 clones, with approximately 91% as singletons. The specimen was PBMCs. The receptors here all came from a human donor with multiple sclerosis. The CDR3 runs from the conserved cysteine through the conserved F or W. A D gene is named only where the DNA matches it firmly. Clone size is given for some rows only: seen once, a few or many times, or a class if the clone is expanded.

clone_size j_call d_call v_call cdr3_aa cdr3_nt
once TRBJ2-1 TRBD2 TRBV12-5 CASGHLAGVYNEQFF TGTGCTAGTGGTCATCTAGCGGGAGTCTACAATGAGCAGTTCTTC
. TRBJ2-1 TRBD2 TRBV7-7 CASSLGASGGNERFF TGTGCCAGCAGCTTAGGGGCTAGCGGGGGCAATGAGCGGTTCTTC
once TRBJ1-1 TRBD1 TRBV28 CATRDRGMSTEAFF TGTGCCACCAGAGACAGGGGTATGAGCACTGAAGCTTTCTTT
. TRBJ2-3 . TRBV7-9 CASSLGARTDTQYF TGTGCCAGCAGCTTAGGTGCCCGAACAGATACGCAGTATTTT
. TRBJ1-1 TRBD1 TRBV27 CASSQGMVTEAFF TGTGCCAGCTCACAGGGGATGGTCACTGAAGCTTTCTTT
. TRBJ2-3 . TRBV10-1 CASSAAATGDTQYF TGCGCCAGCAGTGCGGCAGCAACCGGGGATACGCAGTATTTT
. TRBJ2-4 . TRBV28 CATQRNIQYF TGTGCCACTCAAAGGAACATTCAGTACTTC
once TRBJ2-1 . TRBV7-2 CASSLSVEQFF TGTGCCAGCAGCCTCTCGGTTGAGCAGTTCTTC
. TRBJ2-1 TRBD1 TRBV7-9 CASIPATGTGANEQFF TGTGCCAGCATCCCCGCAACCGGGACAGGGGCGAATGAGCAGTTCTTC
once TRBJ2-7 . TRBV6-1 CASSEADITYEQYF TGTGCCAGCAGTGAAGCGGACATTACCTACGAGCAGTACTTC
. TRBJ2-1 . TRBV18 CASSPEREQFF TGTGCCAGCTCACCGGAAAGGGAGCAGTTCTTC
. TRBJ2-7 TRBD2 TRBV10-3 CAINLGGVVNGQYF TGTGCCATCAACTTGGGAGGGGTGGTGAACGGGCAGTACTTC
. TRBJ1-5 TRBD1 TRBV28 CASLYPTLDRGRDQPQHF TGTGCCAGCCTTTACCCAACTCTCGACAGGGGCAGGGATCAGCCCCAGCATTTT
once TRBJ2-2 . TRBV2 CASSRTGLTGELFF TGTGCCAGCAGTCGTACAGGGCTCACCGGGGAGCTGTTTTTT
. TRBJ2-2 TRBD2 TRBV29-1 CSVLGLAENTGELFF TGCAGCGTACTGGGACTAGCGGAAAACACCGGGGAGCTGTTTTTT
. TRBJ1-3 . TRBV14 CASSQVGGNTIYF TGTGCCAGCAGCCAAGTTGGAGGAAACACCATATATTTT
. TRBJ1-1 . TRBV27 CASSRGSPATEAFF TGTGCCAGCAGCCGGGGTTCTCCGGCAACTGAAGCTTTCTTT
. TRBJ2-7 TRBD2 TRBV2 CASGGGAPVYEQYF TGTGCCAGCGGGGGAGGGGCACCAGTCTACGAGCAGTACTTC
. TRBJ1-3 . TRBV7-9 CASSPPLGVSGNTIYF TGTGCCAGCAGCCCCCCTCTGGGGGTTTCTGGAAACACCATATATTTT
. TRBJ2-7 TRBD2 TRBV28 CASSFSGLAPKVEQYF TGTGCCAGCAGTTTTTCGGGACTAGCCCCAAAGGTCGAGCAGTACTTC
. TRBJ1-3 . TRBV28 CASSLDGTFSGNTIYF TGTGCCAGCAGTCTCGACGGAACCTTCTCTGGAAACACCATATATTTT
. TRBJ2-7 . TRBV29-1 CSVGPGVREQYF TGCAGCGTGGGGCCAGGGGTGCGCGAGCAGTACTTC
few TRBJ1-4 . TRBV28 CASSGSPGATNEKLFF TGTGCCAGCAGCGGTTCCCCAGGAGCAACTAATGAAAAACTGTTTTTT
. TRBJ2-2 TRBD2 TRBV5-1 CASSFPSGTNTGELFF TGCGCCAGCAGCTTTCCTAGCGGGACTAACACCGGGGAGCTGTTTTTT
. TRBJ1-2 . TRBV14 CASSQDHFYGYTF TGTGCCAGCAGCCAAGATCATTTCTATGGCTACACCTTC
. TRBJ1-5 . TRBV16 CASSPDYQPQHF TGTGCCAGCAGCCCTGATTACCAGCCCCAGCATTTT
. TRBJ2-3 TRBD2 TRBV19 CASSQRTSPQYF TGTGCCAGTTCTCAGCGGACTAGCCCTCAGTATTTT
once TRBJ1-1 . TRBV19 CASSIRGGEAFF TGTGCCAGTAGTATCCGGGGGGGTGAAGCTTTCTTT
. TRBJ1-1 . TRBV6-6 CASSYGGNTEAFF TGTGCCAGCAGTTACGGGGGCAACACTGAAGCTTTCTTT
. TRBJ1-1 . TRBV27 CASSLSGRPEAFF TGTGCCAGCAGTTTATCGGGCAGACCGGAAGCTTTCTTT
. TRBJ2-7 TRBD1 TRBV10-3 CAISGVGTGPYEQYF TGTGCCATCAGTGGAGTCGGGACAGGTCCCTACGAGCAGTACTTC
once TRBJ2-2 . TRBV4-3 CASSLLGDAGELFF TGCGCCAGCAGCCTTTTGGGGGATGCCGGGGAGCTGTTTTTT
. TRBJ1-4 . TRBV30 CAWRKSGGPNEKLFF TGTGCCTGGAGAAAATCGGGGGGACCTAATGAAAAACTGTTTTTT
. TRBJ1-1 . TRBV13 CASRPRYSPMNTEAFF TGTGCCAGCAGACCCCGATACAGTCCTATGAACACTGAAGCTTTCTTT
few TRBJ1-1 TRBD1 TRBV19 CASRADRAPNTEAFF TGTGCCAGTAGAGCCGACAGGGCTCCGAACACTGAAGCTTTCTTT
. TRBJ2-6 . TRBV12-5 CASALLMDVAPRGANVLTF TGTGCTAGTGCCTTGCTGATGGACGTAGCCCCGCGAGGGGCCAACGTCCTGACTTTC
. TRBJ1-2 . TRBV5-4 CASSFRTETEGYTF TGTGCCAGCAGCTTTCGTACGGAGACAGAGGGCTACACCTTC
. TRBJ1-3 . TRBV28 CASSLGGGGNTIYF TGTGCCAGCAGTTTGGGCGGAGGCGGAAACACCATATATTTT
. TRBJ1-2 . TRBV19 CASSIGRGDYGYTF TGTGCCAGTAGTATAGGTCGGGGCGACTATGGCTACACCTTC
. TRBJ2-1 . TRBV7-5 CARAISTGGMGYNEQFF TGTGCCAGAGCCATTTCCACAGGGGGCATGGGGTACAATGAGCAGTTCTTC
. TRBJ1-2 . TRBV5-1 CASSPQGSNYGYTF TGCGCCAGCAGCCCACAGGGCTCTAACTATGGCTACACCTTC
. TRBJ2-1 TRBD2 TRBV27 CASSSGTSGPTYNEQFF TGTGCCAGCAGTTCGGGGACTAGCGGACCTACCTACAATGAGCAGTTCTTC
. TRBJ2-1 TRBD2 TRBV7-8 CASRVEGRSGRADEQFF TGTGCCAGCAGGGTGGAGGGTAGGAGCGGGAGGGCCGATGAGCAGTTCTTC
. TRBJ1-2 . TRBV6-5 CASRPRRSAGGYTF TGTGCCAGCAGACCGCGGCGGTCGGCGGGCGGCTACACCTTC